This TCR beta chain was found in a study of T cells in Graves' hyperthyroidism and ophthalmopathy. This clonotype came up many times. Its antigen is unidentified. Participants, patients aged 18 to 65, had newly diagnosed hyperthyroidism with a duration under 2 months. The diagnoses drew upon clinical symptoms, serum thyroxine and TRAb, thyroid ultrasound and orbital computed tomography. Blood was obtained at the first hyperthyroidism diagnosis, which preceded any ophthalmopathy symptoms. Germline loops: CDR1 SNHLY, CDR2 FYNNEI. The length of the CDR3 is 14 residues. The V segment lost 4 bases and the J segment 5 bases; nucleotides outside the gene matches: 4. Regarding the study as a whole: Separation of ophthalmopathy from stable hyperthyroidism was achieved by a 13 V-J model.

The source material, RNA transcripts, was used to amplify TCR beta CDR3 regions. First-round RT-PCR of the TCR CDR3 relied on the HTBI primer set. One entry per CDR3 protein, called by TCRdb with MiXCR from the multiplex PCR reads. The table has fewer than 450,000 distinct CDR3 sequences, approximately 18% seen once. The source material was blood. The chain has TRBV2 and TRBJ2-2; 7 bases fit TRBD2. This receptor was identified in a woman aged 30 to 39 with Graves' hyperthyroidism that later progressed to Graves' ophthalmopathy. This chain's CDR3 is CASSAREGTGELFF. The DNA of the CDR3 is TGTGCCAGCAGTGCCAGGGAGGGGACCGGGGAGCTGTTTTTT.